This T cell receptor beta chain is drawn from a study of human T cells and chemical hapten exposure. TCRdb independently ran MiXCR on the RACE reads; one entry per CDR3 protein. The sample records about 80,000 distinct CDR3 sequences, around 15% being singletons. This sample's time point: pre-sensitization, week 0. The treatment here: therapeutic diphenylcyclopropenone sensitization with weekly scalp DPC. Germline V gives CDR1 LNHDA, CDR2 SQIVND (reference sequence). Deletions cut 2 bases from V and 3 bases from J, with 11 bases between. CDR3 length: 14 residues. The sample here was whole blood, taken in connection with sensitization to the hapten diphenylcyclopropenone (DPC). This chain joins TRBV19 and TRBJ2-7; TRBD2 is a possible D gene (5 bases). The source is a woman aged 45-65 years with alopecia areata. Some clones in this sample may be carry-over from other donors' samples. In DNA, the CDR3 is TGTGCCAGTAGTATAAGCGGAGATAGCTACGAGCAGTACTTC. Translating it yields CASSISGDSYEQYF.